These T cell receptor beta chains were read from a single sample in a study of shared clonotypes between healthy human individuals. Clones were read by immunoSEQ multiplex PCR, and TCRdb kept only the in-frame ones, dropping some. The data hold about 480,000 clones, with less than 85% observed a single time. Sequencing input: PBMCs. The receptors come from a woman between 40 and 50 years old in good health. Some clones in this sample may be carry-over from other donors' samples. CDR3s include the opening cysteine and the closing phenylalanine or tryptophan. D genes are given only for firm matches. Size is stated for part of the rows, as once, few or many counts, or as a class when the clone is expanded.

v_call: TRBV5-6
clone_size: few
j_call: TRBJ2-5
d_call: -
cdr3_aa: CASSLEEGETQYF
cdr3_nt: TGTGCCAGCAGCTTGGAAGAGGGGGAGACCCAGTACTTC

v_call: TRBV7-9
clone_size: -
j_call: TRBJ2-7
d_call: -
cdr3_aa: CASSPRARAGSYEQYF
cdr3_nt: TGTGCCAGCAGCCCCCGAGCCAGGGCGGGCTCCTACGAGCAGTACTTC

v_call: TRBV5-1
clone_size: -
j_call: TRBJ2-7
d_call: TRBD1
cdr3_aa: CASSLGQGRSYEQYF
cdr3_nt: TGCGCCAGCAGCTTGGGACAGGGTCGGTCCTACGAGCAGTACTTC

v_call: TRBV29-1
clone_size: few
j_call: TRBJ2-2
d_call: -
cdr3_aa: CSVEDSTGELFF
cdr3_nt: TGCAGCGTTGAAGACAGCACCGGGGAGCTGTTTTTT

v_call: TRBV5-5
clone_size: many
j_call: TRBJ1-1
d_call: -
cdr3_aa: CASSLAGRDTEAFF
cdr3_nt: TGTGCCAGCAGCTTGGCCGGCAGGGACACTGAAGCTTTCTTT

v_call: TRBV7-7
clone_size: -
j_call: TRBJ2-1
d_call: TRBD1
cdr3_aa: CASSLTGDEQFF
cdr3_nt: TGTGCCAGCAGCCTGACAGGGGATGAGCAGTTCTTC

v_call: TRBV9
clone_size: -
j_call: TRBJ2-1
d_call: TRBD2
cdr3_aa: CASSGSGTYNEQFF
cdr3_nt: TGTGCCAGCAGCGGTAGCGGGACCTACAATGAGCAGTTCTTC

v_call: TRBV6-1
clone_size: -
j_call: TRBJ2-3
d_call: TRBD2
cdr3_aa: CASRLGPGRGDTQYF
cdr3_nt: TGTGCCAGCAGACTGGGACCCGGGAGGGGAGATACGCAGTATTTT

v_call: TRBV5-1
clone_size: once
j_call: TRBJ2-5
d_call: -
cdr3_aa: CASSPRLHGQETQYF
cdr3_nt: TGCGCCAGCAGCCCCCGATTACATGGGCAAGAGACCCAGTACTTC

v_call: TRBV4-1
clone_size: -
j_call: TRBJ1-2
d_call: TRBD1
cdr3_aa: CASSPGWTGRLHGYTF
cdr3_nt: TGCGCCAGCAGCCCTGGCTGGACAGGGAGGCTTCATGGCTACACCTTC

v_call: TRBV5-6
clone_size: -
j_call: TRBJ2-7
d_call: TRBD2
cdr3_aa: CASSLALAEIYEQYF
cdr3_nt: TGTGCCAGCAGCTTGGCCCTAGCGGAGATCTACGAGCAGTACTTC

v_call: TRBV6-5
clone_size: -
j_call: TRBJ2-7
d_call: -
cdr3_aa: CASSYLRDTTYEQYF
cdr3_nt: TGTGCCAGCAGTTACCTCAGGGACACCACCTACGAGCAGTACTTC

v_call: TRBV7-8
clone_size: -
j_call: TRBJ2-5
d_call: -
cdr3_aa: CASRLTGWETQYF
cdr3_nt: TGTGCCAGCAGACTAACAGGGTGGGAGACCCAGTACTTC

v_call: TRBV9
clone_size: -
j_call: TRBJ2-1
d_call: TRBD2
cdr3_aa: CASSVGEGPYNEQFF
cdr3_nt: TGTGCCAGCAGCGTTGGGGAGGGCCCCTACAATGAGCAGTTCTTC

v_call: TRBV5-4
clone_size: once
j_call: TRBJ2-1
d_call: TRBD2
cdr3_aa: CATRESSYNEQFF
cdr3_nt: TGTGCCACGCGGGAGAGCTCCTACAATGAGCAGTTCTTC

v_call: TRBV18
clone_size: -
j_call: TRBJ2-3
d_call: TRBD1
cdr3_aa: CASSPDRGSDTQYF
cdr3_nt: TGTGCCAGCTCACCGGACAGGGGGAGTGATACGCAGTATTTT

v_call: TRBV21-1
clone_size: -
j_call: TRBJ1-5
d_call: -
cdr3_aa: CASSKNIPGQSINQPQHF
cdr3_nt: TGTGCCAGCAGCAAGAACATCCCGGGACAGAGTATCAATCAGCCCCAGCATTTT

v_call: TRBV7-8
clone_size: -
j_call: TRBJ1-4
d_call: -
cdr3_aa: CASSLDRLGNEKLFF
cdr3_nt: TGTGCCAGCAGCTTGGATCGACTGGGGAATGAAAAACTGTTTTTT

v_call: TRBV4-2
clone_size: -
j_call: TRBJ2-5
d_call: TRBD2
cdr3_aa: CASSQDLDSGSGETQYF
cdr3_nt: TGTGCCAGCAGCCAAGATCTGGATAGCGGGAGCGGAGAGACCCAGTACTTC

v_call: TRBV6-5
clone_size: few
j_call: TRBJ2-3
d_call: -
cdr3_aa: CASRRTTSTDTQYF
cdr3_nt: TGTGCCAGCAGGAGGACAACGAGCACAGATACGCAGTATTTT

v_call: TRBV7-3
clone_size: -
j_call: TRBJ2-1
d_call: -
cdr3_aa: CASSSSDSYNEQFF
cdr3_nt: TGTGCCAGCAGCTCTAGCGACTCCTACAATGAGCAGTTCTTC

v_call: TRBV30
clone_size: once
j_call: TRBJ1-5
d_call: -
cdr3_aa: CAWNHNSNQPQHF
cdr3_nt: TGTGCCTGGAATCATAATAGCAATCAGCCCCAGCATTTT

v_call: TRBV7-6
clone_size: -
j_call: TRBJ2-7
d_call: TRBD1
cdr3_aa: CASSQSSGGALGDEQYF
cdr3_nt: TGTGCCAGCAGCCAAAGCTCAGGGGGCGCTTTGGGGGACGAGCAGTACTTC

v_call: TRBV10-2
clone_size: -
j_call: TRBJ2-2
d_call: TRBD2
cdr3_aa: CASSGTSGDTGELFF
cdr3_nt: TGCGCCAGCAGCGGAACTAGCGGGGACACCGGGGAGCTGTTTTTT

v_call: TRBV7-9
clone_size: few
j_call: TRBJ1-1
d_call: TRBD1
cdr3_aa: CASSLEGATEAFF
cdr3_nt: TGTGCCAGCAGCTTAGAGGGGGCCACTGAAGCTTTCTTT

v_call: TRBV28
clone_size: -
j_call: TRBJ1-1
d_call: TRBD1
cdr3_aa: CASSLRTGGFTEAFF
cdr3_nt: TGTGCCAGCAGTTTGCGGACAGGGGGTTTCACTGAAGCTTTCTTT

v_call: TRBV28
clone_size: many
j_call: TRBJ1-1
d_call: -
cdr3_aa: CASSLSGFRSAFF
cdr3_nt: TGTGCCAGCAGTTTATCAGGGTTTAGGTCGGCTTTCTTT

v_call: TRBV27
clone_size: -
j_call: TRBJ2-5
d_call: TRBD2
cdr3_aa: CASSPLAGGPVVTQYF
cdr3_nt: TGTGCCAGCAGTCCCCTAGCGGGAGGGCCGGTAGTTACCCAGTACTTC

v_call: TRBV2
clone_size: few
j_call: TRBJ2-3
d_call: TRBD2
cdr3_aa: CASGAGLAGGDTQYF
cdr3_nt: TGTGCCAGCGGTGCAGGATTGGCGGGAGGGGATACGCAGTATTTT

v_call: TRBV7-8
clone_size: -
j_call: TRBJ2-1
d_call: -
cdr3_aa: CASSPHGGLYNEQFF
cdr3_nt: TGTGCCAGCAGCCCCCACGGTGGGCTTTACAATGAGCAGTTCTTC

v_call: TRBV9
clone_size: -
j_call: TRBJ2-2
d_call: -
cdr3_aa: CASSVFDWNTGELFF
cdr3_nt: TGTGCCAGCAGCGTGTTTGACTGGAACACCGGGGAGCTGTTTTTT

v_call: TRBV2
clone_size: -
j_call: TRBJ2-3
d_call: TRBD1
cdr3_aa: CASQYRGHSDTQYF
cdr3_nt: TGTGCCAGCCAATACAGGGGGCATTCAGATACGCAGTATTTT

v_call: TRBV5-5
clone_size: -
j_call: TRBJ2-6
d_call: -
cdr3_aa: CASSKGGTHSGANVLTF
cdr3_nt: TGTGCCAGCAGCAAAGGGGGTACGCACTCTGGGGCCAACGTCCTGACTTTC

v_call: TRBV28
clone_size: few
j_call: TRBJ1-5
d_call: TRBD1
cdr3_aa: CASSSGTVPNQPQHF
cdr3_nt: TGTGCCAGCAGTTCAGGGACAGTACCCAATCAGCCCCAGCATTTT

v_call: TRBV25-1
clone_size: -
j_call: TRBJ2-1
d_call: TRBD1
cdr3_aa: CASSERQGMDEQFF
cdr3_nt: TGTGCCAGCAGTGAAAGACAGGGTATGGATGAGCAGTTCTTC

v_call: TRBV28
clone_size: once
j_call: TRBJ2-1
d_call: TRBD2
cdr3_aa: CASSLESLAGQFF
cdr3_nt: TGTGCCAGCAGTTTAGAGAGTCTAGCGGGGCAGTTCTTC

v_call: TRBV5-1
clone_size: -
j_call: TRBJ1-2
d_call: -
cdr3_aa: CASSLSPEVGYGYTF
cdr3_nt: TGCGCCAGCAGCTTGAGCCCGGAAGTAGGCTATGGCTACACCTTC

v_call: TRBV9
clone_size: -
j_call: TRBJ2-2
d_call: TRBD2
cdr3_aa: CASRGGLAGGPNTGELFF
cdr3_nt: TGTGCCAGCAGGGGGGGACTAGCGGGAGGCCCGAACACCGGGGAGCTGTTTTTT

v_call: TRBV10-3
clone_size: once
j_call: TRBJ2-3
d_call: -
cdr3_aa: CAISGRNTDTQYF
cdr3_nt: TGTGCCATCAGTGGGAGGAACACAGATACGCAGTATTTT

v_call: TRBV5-4
clone_size: once
j_call: TRBJ2-7
d_call: TRBD1
cdr3_aa: CASSLRNRGPHEQYF
cdr3_nt: TGTGCCAGCAGCTTGAGGAACAGGGGTCCCCACGAGCAGTACTTC

v_call: TRBV7-2
clone_size: -
j_call: TRBJ2-7
d_call: -
cdr3_aa: CASSRVAGDPYEQYF
cdr3_nt: TGTGCCAGCAGCAGGGTGGCCGGGGATCCCTACGAGCAGTACTTC

v_call: TRBV27
clone_size: -
j_call: TRBJ1-2
d_call: -
cdr3_aa: CASSLRGPNYGYTF
cdr3_nt: TGTGCCAGCAGTTTACGGGGGCCCAACTATGGCTACACCTTC

v_call: TRBV30
clone_size: -
j_call: TRBJ1-6
d_call: -
cdr3_aa: CAWSVGPPSPLHF
cdr3_nt: TGTGCCTGGAGTGTGGGACCGCCGTCACCCCTCCACTTT

v_call: TRBV7-6
clone_size: -
j_call: TRBJ2-5
d_call: -
cdr3_aa: CASSWPLGTQYF
cdr3_nt: TGTGCCAGCAGCTGGCCATTGGGGACCCAGTACTTC

v_call: TRBV9
clone_size: -
j_call: TRBJ2-5
d_call: TRBD2
cdr3_aa: CASSTGTSGKKETQYF
cdr3_nt: TGTGCCAGCAGCACCGGGACTAGCGGGAAAAAAGAGACCCAGTACTTC

v_call: TRBV5-1
clone_size: -
j_call: TRBJ2-1
d_call: -
cdr3_aa: CASSPGQNNEQFF
cdr3_nt: TGCGCCAGCAGCCCTGGACAGAACAATGAGCAGTTCTTC

v_call: TRBV5-7
clone_size: -
j_call: TRBJ1-5
d_call: TRBD1
cdr3_aa: CASSHLTGMAPRFQHF
cdr3_nt: TGTGCCAGCAGCCACCTGACAGGGATGGCTCCCAGGTTCCAGCATTTT

v_call: TRBV27
clone_size: -
j_call: TRBJ1-2
d_call: TRBD1
cdr3_aa: CASNPTGTGVYGYTF
cdr3_nt: TGTGCCAGCAATCCAACCGGGACAGGGGTTTATGGCTACACCTTC

v_call: TRBV25-1
clone_size: many
j_call: TRBJ2-4
d_call: -
cdr3_aa: CASSAGTGDLAKNIQYF
cdr3_nt: TGTGCCAGCAGTGCTGGGACGGGAGATCTAGCCAAAAACATTCAGTACTTC

v_call: TRBV5-5
clone_size: -
j_call: TRBJ2-2
d_call: -
cdr3_aa: CASSLEVAGSGELFF
cdr3_nt: TGTGCCAGCAGCTTGGAGGTTGCAGGGTCCGGGGAGCTGTTTTTT

v_call: TRBV27
clone_size: -
j_call: TRBJ1-4
d_call: -
cdr3_aa: CASRLAGTLNEKLFF
cdr3_nt: TGTGCCAGCAGACTGGCCGGGACCCTAAATGAAAAACTGTTTTTT

v_call: TRBV2
clone_size: -
j_call: TRBJ1-5
d_call: -
cdr3_aa: CASGMRGDQPQHF
cdr3_nt: TGTGCCAGCGGAATGAGGGGGGATCAGCCCCAGCATTTT